These 29 T cell receptor beta chains were all obtained from the same sample, sequenced in a study of shared clonotypes between healthy human individuals. Positive CCR7 selection of CD45RO-negative cells yielded the naive CD8 cells, and terminally differentiated effector memory CD45RA+ cells were excluded. The table came from immunoSEQ multiplex PCR; TCRdb's copy has only in-frame clones and leaves some out. The table has over 2 million clones, approximately 95% seen once; the top ten hold approximately 1.2%. The specimen was naive CD8+ T cells sorted from blood. Receptors were obtained from a man between 18 and 35 years old in good health.

The gene calls are TRBV28 and TRBJ1-5; D is unclear. CDR3 length: 13 amino acids. The V and J ends lost 3 bases and 6 bases respectively, with 9 bases between them. Per germline, CDR1 MDHEN and CDR2 SYDVKM. The CDR3 reads CASSLVGSQPQHF. CDR3 nucleotides: TGTGCCAGCAGTTTGGTTGGGTCTCAGCCCCAGCATTTT.

This clone was detected once. Written as DNA, the CDR3 is TGTGCCAGCAGCCCACCGGGACAGAGGAGTGAGACCCAGTACTTC. As protein: CASSPPGQRSETQYF. The rearrangement joins TRBV7-9 to TRBJ2-5, with TRBD1 identical over 7 bases. With V trimmed by 5 bases and J by 5 bases, 11 bases remained unmatched. This CDR3 has 15 residues. Looked up from germline, CDR1 is SEHNR and CDR2 is FQNEAQ (reference sequence).

The rearrangement uses TRBV9 and TRBJ2-5, with D perhaps matching TRBD1 (6 bases). The CDR3 contains 14 residues. V was cut by 4 bases and J by 3 bases, with 13 bases left in between. Germline V lookup: CDR1 SGDLS, CDR2 YYNGEE. The CDR3 nucleotides read TGTGCCAGCAGCCCGACGGACAGTAAAGAGACCCAGTACTTC. This encodes CASSPTDSKETQYF.

The chain combines TRBV10-3 with TRBJ2-1; 7 bases line up with TRBD2. Trimming cost V 4 bases and J 3 bases; bases outside gene matches: 6. The CDR3 length is 15 residues. The germline gives CDR1 ENHRY, CDR2 SYGVKD. CDR3 residues: CAISGPGTIYNEQFF. CDR3 coding DNA: TGTGCCATCAGTGGACCCGGGACTATCTACAATGAGCAGTTCTTC.

The V call is TRBV6-6, the J call TRBJ1-5; 10 positions match TRBD1. V lost 3 bases to trimming and J lost 7 bases; unmatched junction nucleotides: 6. The germline V gene encodes CDR1 MNHNY and CDR2 SVGAGI (reference sequence). CDR3 length equals 15 residues. This CDR3 reads CASSYTTGGSQPQHF. CDR3 bases: TGTGCCAGCAGTTATACGACAGGGGGCTCCCAGCCCCAGCATTTT.

A word on this clone: This specimen includes other DNA sequences encoding the same CDR3. This sequence joins TRBV9 and TRBJ2-5; D ambiguous. Germline lookup yields CDR1 SGDLS and CDR2 YYNGEE. This CDR3 region has 11 residues. V was trimmed by 0 bases and J by 5 bases, leaving 2 bases between them. The CDR3 sequence: CASSVVETQYF. CDR3 DNA: TGTGCCAGCAGCGTAGTCGAGACCCAGTACTTC.

This clone came up once. The CDR3 sequence: CASSLEGPGGVETQYF. DNA for the CDR3: TGTGCCAGCAGCTTAGAGGGGCCAGGGGGCGTAGAGACCCAGTACTTC. The V call is TRBV7-6, the J call TRBJ2-5; 8 bases align to TRBD1. With 1 base clipped from V and 4 bases from J, the junction kept 8 bases outside the gene matches. Per germline, CDR1 SGHVS and CDR2 FNYEAQ. The CDR3 runs to 16 residues. The full variable domain, with the rest looked up from reference TRBV7-6 and TRBJ2-5, is GAGVSQSPRYKVTKRGQDVALRCDPISGHVSLYWYRQALGQGPEFLTYFNYEAQQDKSGLPNDRFSAERPEGSISTLTIQRTEQRDSAMYRCASSLEGPGGVETQYFGPGTRLLVL.

The chain carries TRBV6-5 and TRBJ2-3; perhaps TRBD2 as D (6 bases). V was trimmed by 5 bases and J by 4 bases, leaving 10 bases between them. The germline CDR1 and CDR2 sequences are MNHEY and SVGAGI. The CDR3 spans 13 residues. CDR3 in amino acids: CASSNGGADTQYF. CDR3 bases: TGTGCCAGCAGTAACGGGGGAGCAGATACGCAGTATTTT.

V is TRBV7-9 and J is TRBJ2-1, with 10 bases fitting TRBD2. This CDR3 comprises 15 residues. From germline, CDR1 is SEHNR and CDR2 FQNEAQ (reference sequence). Trimming took 7 bases from V and 2 from J; bases not matched to a gene: 5. The CDR3 is CASNSGRETYNEQFF. The CDR3 nucleotides read TGTGCCAGCAACAGCGGGAGGGAAACCTACAATGAGCAGTTCTTC. Together with reference TRBV7-9 and TRBJ2-1, the CDR3 gives the full variable domain: DTGVSQNPRHKITKRGQNVTFRCDPISEHNRLYWYRQTLGQGPEFLTYFQNEAQLEKSRLLSDRFSAERPKGSFSTLEIQRTEQGDSAMYLCASNSGRETYNEQFFGPGTRLTVL.

The rearrangement uses TRBV5-8 and TRBJ2-7, with 10 bases identical to TRBD1. Germline-derived CDR1 and CDR2 are SGHTS and YDEGEE. The CDR3 is made up of 15 amino acids. Trimming took 0 bases from V and 5 from J; bases not matched to a gene: 5. CDR3 in DNA: TGTGCCAGCAGCTTGGGACAGGGGGCTATCCACGAGCAGTACTTC. This translates into CASSLGQGAIHEQYF.

This chain joins TRBV6-5 and TRBJ2-5; 7 nucleotides line up with TRBD1. The V gene's germline CDR1 is MNHEY and CDR2 SVGAGI. V was clipped by 6 bases and J by 2 bases; unmatched bases: 9. CDR3 size: 15 residues. The CDR3: CASSITGTDQETQYF. The DNA for the CDR3 is TGTGCCAGCAGCATAACCGGGACAGATCAAGAGACCCAGTACTTC.

The chain recombines TRBV25-1 with TRBJ2-1; maybe TRBD1 (7 bases). This CDR3 has 13 amino acids. Per the germline V gene, CDR1 is MGHDK and CDR2 is SYGVNS. V lost 7 bases, J lost 5 bases, and 12 bases lay in between. Written as DNA, the CDR3 is TGTGCCAGCACCCCAGGGGGGAACAATGAGCAGTTCTTC. Protein: CASTPGGNNEQFF.

The chain uses TRBV10-2 and TRBJ1-5; 7 bases fit TRBD1. The CDR3 runs 13 residues. CDR1 and CDR2 from the germline V gene are WSHSY and SAAADI. V trimming: 8 bases; J trimming: 7 bases; junction bases outside the gene matches: 8. This chain's CDR3 is CASAAGGGQPQHF. The CDR3 DNA sequence: TGCGCCAGCGCGGCAGGGGGTGGGCAGCCCCAGCATTTT.

V is TRBV11-2 and J is TRBJ2-1, with D perhaps matching TRBD1 (5 bases). The CDR3 runs to 14 residues. Germline V lookup: CDR1 SGHAT, CDR2 FQNNGV. Trimming removed 4 bases at V and 8 bases at J, with 15 bases between. CDR3 residues: CASSYGAAAYEQFF. The DNA of the CDR3 is TGTGCCAGCAGCTATGGGGCCGCGGCATATGAGCAGTTCTTC. The entire variable domain, with the rest obtained from reference TRBV11-2 and TRBJ2-1, is as follows: EAGVAQSPRYKIIEKRQSVAFWCNPISGHATLYWYQQILGQGPKLLIQFQNNGVVDDSQLPKDRFSAERLKGVDSTLKIQPAKLEDSAVYLCASSYGAAAYEQFFGPGTRLTVL.

CDR3 amino acids: CSARFETQYF. The CDR3 DNA reads TGCAGTGCTAGATTCGAGACCCAGTACTTC. The chain couples TRBV20-1 to TRBJ2-5; D remains unclear. Germline V gene lookup returns CDR1 DFQATT and CDR2 SNEGSKA (reference sequence). This CDR3 is 10 amino acids long. The ends were cut back, 2 bases at V and 5 bases at J, with 3 bases in the middle.

CDR3 loop: CASSPRTGQGYEQYF. CDR3 DNA: TGCGCCAGCAGCCCAAGGACAGGGCAGGGCTACGAGCAGTACTTC. V is TRBV5-1 and J is TRBJ2-7; 8 nucleotides line up with TRBD1. Germline V gene lookup returns CDR1 SGHRS and CDR2 YFSETQ. The trim removed 4 bases at V and 3 bases at J, leaving 9 bases unmatched. CDR3 size: 15 residues.

The J gene is TRBJ1-2, the V gene TRBV5-3; no definite D call. TRBV5-3 is an ORF; its function is uncertain. With 3 bases removed from V and 4 bases from J, the gap between germline ends came to 16 bases. The CDR3 is made up of 15 amino acids. CDR3 loop: CARSSSRAITYGYTF. The CDR3 DNA sequence: TGTGCCAGAAGCTCCTCTCGGGCCATCACCTATGGCTACACCTTC.

This clone was recorded once. The V gene is TRBV28, the J gene TRBJ1-6, with D unclear. Trimming pared 4 bases from V and 4 bases from J, leaving 8 bases between. Germline V gene sequence: CDR1 MDHEN, CDR2 SYDVKM. The CDR3 has 14 residues. The CDR3 DNA reads TGTGCCAGCAGTTGGCCGGCTTATAATTCACCCCTCCACTTT. It specifies CASSWPAYNSPLHF.

This chain connects TRBV27 to TRBJ2-7, with D possibly TRBD1 on 6 matching bases. The CDR3 spans 15 residues. V was clipped by 5 bases and J by 3 bases, with 17 bases between them. Germline V gene data show CDR1 as MNHEY and CDR2 as SMNVEV (reference sequence). The CDR3 is CASSHRVGVVYEQYF. The CDR3 DNA reads as TGTGCCAGCAGTCACAGGGTTGGTGTGGTCTACGAGCAGTACTTC.

The table lists this clone with a count of one. The V gene is TRBV7-2, the J gene TRBJ1-3; 8 bases are a match to TRBD1. The germline CDR1 and CDR2 sequences are SGHTA and FQGNSA. The CDR3 length is 16 residues. Trimming at V came to 0 bases and at J to 6 bases, leaving 7 bases not matched to a gene. The CDR3 sequence: CASSLAWSGGENTIYF. The DNA of the CDR3 is TGTGCCAGCAGCTTAGCGTGGTCAGGGGGCGAAAACACCATATATTTT.

This sequence joins TRBV30 and TRBJ1-4; D not certain. CDR1 is GTSNPN and CDR2 is SVGIG in the germline V gene (reference sequence). CDR3 length equals 16 residues. V gave up 0 bases and J gave up 6 bases, with 17 bases separating them. CDR3 DNA sequence: TGTGCCTGGAGTGTACAAGGAGGTGGTGAGGATGAAAAACTGTTTTTT. This translates into CAWSVQGGGEDEKLFF.

This clone was recorded a few times. Distinct nucleotide sequences in the sample also encode this CDR3. The chain has TRBV4-1 and TRBJ1-5; D call uncertain. Trimming stripped 1 base from V and 4 bases from J, with 5 bases between. The CDR3 sequence is 13 residues long. CDR1 and CDR2 (germline): MGHRA, YSYEKL. The CDR3 sequence: CASSQGPNQPQHF. DNA of the CDR3: TGCGCCAGCAGCCAAGGCCCGAATCAGCCCCAGCATTTT.

In the case of this clone: The junction shows a germline mismatch at one end, possibly a read error. The genes are TRBV28 and TRBJ1-5; D might be TRBD1 (6 bases). Germline V CDR1 and CDR2: MDHEN, SYDVKM. The CDR3 covers 15 residues. CDR3 DNA: TGCGCCAGCAGCCCGGGGCAGGGGCCCAATCAGCCCCAGCATTTT. Translated: CASSPGQGPNQPQHF.

In this sample, this clone turned up a few times. The chain links TRBV7-9 to TRBJ2-7; the D gene is possibly TRBD2 (6 bases). Trimming took off 4 bases at V and 0 bases at J, with 19 bases between the two ends. Germline values: CDR1 SEHNR, CDR2 FQNEAQ (reference sequence). This CDR3 region has 17 residues. The chain's CDR3 is CASSSADGGVSSYEQYF. The CDR3 nucleotides read TGTGCCAGCAGCTCGGCCGATGGCGGGGTCAGCTCCTACGAGCAGTACTTC.

This rearrangement joins TRBV7-2 to TRBJ1-2; D is uncertain. The CDR3 contains 13 residues. CDR1 and CDR2 (germline): SGHTA, FQGNSA. The V end was cut by 4 bases, the J end by 0 bases, with 6 bases between. CDR3 DNA: TGTGCCAGCAGCTCGCGCCCTAACTATGGCTACACCTTC. The encoded protein is CASSSRPNYGYTF.

The CDR3 DNA follows: TGTGCCTGGAGTCTAGGGGTGGGCAGGGAGGAAGAGACCCAGTACTTC. Translating gives CAWSLGVGREEETQYF. V usage is TRBV30 and J usage is TRBJ2-5, with TRBD2 as a possible D gene (6 bases). The CDR3 totals 16 residues. From germline, CDR1 is GTSNPN and CDR2 SVGIG (reference sequence). V was trimmed by 2 bases and J by 3 bases, leaving 19 bases between them.

This clone came up once. The V call is TRBV6-5, the J call TRBJ2-1; unclear D gene. Between the trimmed V and J ends, which lost 0 bases and 0 bases, there was a span of 9 bases. Germline CDR1 reads MNHEY; CDR2 reads SVGAGI. The CDR3 has 16 amino acids. Written as DNA, the CDR3 is TGTGCCAGCAGTTACTCGCCCCCAGGCTCCTACAATGAGCAGTTCTTC. Protein: CASSYSPPGSYNEQFF.

For this clone: This specimen includes other DNA sequences encoding the same CDR3. This chain connects TRBV10-2 to TRBJ2-7; D is ambiguous. Per the germline V gene, CDR1 is WSHSY and CDR2 is SAAADI. The CDR3 runs to 11 residues. The germline V and J ends were trimmed by 5 bases and 0 bases, with 2 bases remaining between them. The CDR3 loop reads CASSSSYEQYF. CDR3 DNA: TGCGCCAGCAGTAGCTCCTACGAGCAGTACTTC.

The rearrangement links TRBV5-1 to TRBJ2-5, with a weak D call TRBD1 (6 bases). The CDR3 is made up of 13 amino acids. Germline V gene data show CDR1 as SGHRS and CDR2 as YFSETQ. V was shortened by 6 bases and J by 4 bases, with 13 bases between the two germline ends. CDR3: CASTSQGTETQYF. The CDR3 DNA reads TGCGCCAGCACCTCACAGGGAACAGAGACCCAGTACTTC. The full variable domain, rest sourced from reference TRBV5-1 and TRBJ2-5, is KAGVTQTPRYLIKTRGQQVTLSCSPISGHRSVSWYQQTPGQGLQFLFEYFSETQRNKGNFPGRFSGRQFSNSRSEMNVSTLELGDSALYLCASTSQGTETQYFGPGTRLLVL.